Presented here are 15 T cell receptor beta chains from one specimen sequenced in a study of blood T cells in healthy people across ages. With a J-beta primer mix and a sample-barcoded 5' primer, a second PCR ran about 7 to 11 cycles. TCRdb re-analysed the 5' RACE reads in MiXCR, keeping a single row per CDR3 protein. The sample consists of just under 900,000 distinct CDR3 sequences, about 30% of them appearing once. The source material was blood. These receptors originate from a woman older than 75 in good health.

This clonotype was seen only a few times. This clone may be a read error of a much larger clone one base away. This chain uses TRBV5-1 with TRBJ2-3; tentative D call: TRBD2 (6 bases). Germline loops: CDR1 SGHRS, CDR2 YFSETQ. Trimming took off 5 bases at V and 5 bases at J, with 12 bases between the two ends. This CDR3 region has 13 residues. Here the CDR3 reads CASSISGRDTQYF. Here the CDR3 DNA reads TGCGCCAGCAGTATTAGCGGAAGAGATACGCAGTATTTT.

This clonotype came up a few times. V usage is TRBV20-1 and J usage is TRBJ2-1; 7 bases fit TRBD1. V shed 1 base, J shed 7 bases, and the junction held 7 bases outside the gene matches. The CDR3 extends over 14 amino acids. The germline gives CDR1 DFQATT, CDR2 SNEGSKA (reference sequence). This chain's CDR3 is CSARGGQMCNEQFF. The CDR3 region has the DNA TGCAGTGCTAGAGGGGGACAGATGTGTAATGAGCAGTTCTTC.

A remark on this clonotype: Being one base from a much bigger clone, this may be a read error. V is TRBV12-3 or TRBV12-4 and J is TRBJ1-2; 8 bases fit TRBD1. Germline trimming cut 8 bases from V and 2 bases from J; bases unmatched to any gene: 7. The CDR3 spans 14 residues. CDR3 amino acids: CASAGNRGNYGYTF. In nucleotides, the CDR3 is TGTGCCAGCGCCGGGAACAGGGGGAACTATGGCTACACCTTC.

J is TRBJ2-5 and V is TRBV5-6; 8 bases match TRBD2. V trimming: 5 bases; J trimming: 4 bases; junction bases outside the gene matches: 13. The length of the CDR3 is 16 residues. CDR1 SGHDT and CDR2 YYEEEE come from the germline V gene. CDR3 region: CASSSRRAGALETQYF. In DNA form, the CDR3 reads TGTGCCAGCAGTTCCAGACGAGCGGGGGCTTTAGAGACCCAGTACTTC.

Comments on this clonotype: This may be a read error, as it is one base from a much larger clone. V is TRBV30 and J is TRBJ2-5; unclear D gene. The end of the DNA is better explained by TRBJ2-7, so the J call may be wrong. Per germline, CDR1 GTSNPN and CDR2 SVGIG (reference sequence). CDR3 length: 12 residues. CDR3 amino acids: CAWRLGSYEQYF. CDR3 DNA sequence: TGTGCCTGGAGGCTGGGTTCCTACGAGCAGTACTTC.

The chain couples TRBV24-1 to TRBJ2-1, with TRBD1 matching 10 bases. V lost 3 bases and J lost 13; bases outside the gene matches: 14. Germline V CDR1 and CDR2: KGHDR, SFDVKD. The CDR3 runs 16 residues. The CDR3 is CATSDETGTGVETQFF. CDR3 nucleotides: TGTGCCACCAGTGATGAGACCGGGACAGGGGTAGAGACCCAGTTCTTC.

This clonotype was observed many times. The V gene is TRBV12-3 or TRBV12-4, the J gene TRBJ1-6; perhaps TRBD1 as D (6 bases). V was trimmed by 7 bases and J by 8 bases, leaving 12 bases between them. The CDR3 consists of 13 residues. Here the CDR3 reads CASKNPGDSPLHF. CDR3 nucleotide sequence: TGTGCCAGCAAGAACCCAGGGGATTCACCCCTCCACTTT.

This clonotype was seen repeatedly, ten times or more. CDR3 loop: CSARTGFLAKNIQYF. The CDR3 nucleotides are TGCAGTGCTAGGACAGGGTTCTTAGCCAAAAACATTCAGTACTTC. The V and J genes are TRBV20-1 and TRBJ2-4; 7 nucleotides line up with TRBD1. Germline values: CDR1 DFQATT, CDR2 SNEGSKA (reference sequence). The trim removed 3 bases at V and 0 bases at J, leaving 5 bases unmatched. The CDR3 sequence is 15 residues long.

This clonotype was recorded many times. V and J are TRBV12-3 or TRBV12-4 and TRBJ2-7; perhaps TRBD2 as D (6 bases). Trimming took off 7 bases at V and 6 bases at J, with 10 bases between the two ends. CDR3 size: 11 residues. The DNA of the CDR3 is TGTGCCAGCAAGCGGGCGGGCGAGCAGTACTTC. The encoded protein is CASKRAGEQYF.

On this clonotype: A single base separates this from a much larger clone, so it may be a read error. V and J are TRBV11-2 and TRBJ2-7; D is ambiguous. The CDR3 length is 13 residues. The germline V gene encodes CDR1 SGHAT and CDR2 FQNNGV. The ends were cut back, 5 bases at V and 7 bases at J, with 15 bases in the middle. The DNA for the CDR3 is TGTGCCAGCAGCCTTAGTCTGGGTAATGAGCAGTACTTC. This encodes CASSLSLGNEQYF.

This clonotype came up many times. The chain uses TRBV4-3 and TRBJ1-5, with 8 bases lining up with TRBD1. The CDR3 has 17 residues. Germline V lookup: CDR1 LGHNA, CDR2 YSLEER. J was trimmed by 4 bases and V by 0 bases; bases with no gene match: 8. CDR3 in amino acids: CASSQDAGQGGNQPQHF. CDR3 coding DNA: TGCGCCAGCAGCCAAGATGCAGGACAGGGTGGGAATCAGCCCCAGCATTTT.

This clonotype was found many times. At one of its ends the junction is not consistent with the germline gene, which may arise from a read error. The chain combines TRBV29-1 with TRBJ1-2; 8 nucleotides line up with TRBD1. CDR3 length equals 13 residues. From germline, CDR1 is SQVTM and CDR2 ANQGSEA. The CDR3 here is CSVEGQGTHGYTF. CDR3 in DNA: TGCAGCGTCGAAGGACAGGGTACGCATGGCTACACCTTC.

This clonotype was seen once. Written as DNA, the CDR3 is TGCAGTGCTAGGGTAGCCAGGGGGGACACTGAAGCTTTCTTT. The encoded protein is CSARVARGDTEAFF. The J gene is TRBJ1-1, the V gene TRBV20-1; 7 bases are a match to TRBD1. The CDR3 contains 14 residues. Germline-derived CDR1 and CDR2 are DFQATT and SNEGSKA (reference sequence). V trimming: 3 bases; J trimming: 3 bases; junction bases outside the gene matches: 7.

Ten or more counts support this clonotype. The chain uses TRBV5-1 and TRBJ2-5, with D perhaps matching TRBD2 (5 bases). Trimming removed 3 bases at V and 1 base at J, with 7 bases between. CDR1 SGHRS and CDR2 YFSETQ come from the germline V gene. The CDR3 is made up of 13 amino acids. The CDR3 DNA is TGCGCCAGCAGCTCCGGGGTCCAAGAGACCCAGTACTTC. Protein sequence: CASSSGVQETQYF.

This clonotype was observed a few times. The chain carries TRBV20-1 and TRBJ2-1; TRBD2 is a possible D gene (6 bases). The CDR3 contains 16 residues. The germline V and J ends were trimmed by 4 bases and 0 bases, with 16 bases remaining between them. The germline CDR1 and CDR2 sequences are DFQATT and SNEGSKA (reference sequence). CDR3 DNA sequence: TGCAGTGCTACGGACCAACGGGGGAGCTCCTACAATGAGCAGTTCTTC. This translates into CSATDQRGSSYNEQFF.